The following is a T cell receptor beta chain sequence with its context. The target antigen is unknown. This sample is part of a study of PD-1 blockade in classical Hodgkin lymphoma. Study-level findings and limits: Compared with baseline, CD4+ but not CD8+ TCR diversity had risen significantly by C4D1. Baseline TCR diversity was reportedly lower in newly diagnosed patients than healthy donors.

The table came from immunoSEQ multiplex PCR; TCRdb's copy has only in-frame clones and leaves some out. Of approximately 84,000 clones in the sample, around 90% were seen once. The length of the CDR3 is 15 residues. The V and J ends lost 3 bases and 4 bases, in that order; junction bases with no gene match: 6. Germline V lookup: CDR1 LNHNV, CDR2 YYDKDF (reference sequence). No patient escaped relapse after autologous stem cell transplantation, and brentuximab vedotin exposure varied. Best responses were complete response, partial response or progressive disease. The V and J genes are TRBV15 and TRBJ1-3; 7 bases are a match to TRBD1. The source of this sequence is a human donor with classical Hodgkin lymphoma. Sequenced material: peripheral blood mononuclear cells (PBMCs), taken at baseline. The CDR3 DNA is TGTGCCACCAGCAGTTGGGGGACAGCCGGAAACACCATATATTTT. Translated: CATSSWGTAGNTIYF. Complete variable domain (other parts from reference TRBV15 and TRBJ1-3): DAMVIQNPRYQVTQFGKPVTLSCSQTLNHNVMYWYQQKSSQAPKLLFHYYDKDFNNEADTPDNFQSRRPNTSFCFLDIRSPGLGDTAMYLCATSSWGTAGNTIYFGEGSWLTVV.